What follows are 20 T cell receptor beta chains derived from one specimen sequenced in a study of T cells in women clearing cervical HPV infection. Sequencing used immunoSEQ multiplex PCR; TCRdb keeps in-frame clones, though not all of them. Its listing shows tens of thousands of clones. The sample comprised blood buffy coat. These receptors were taken from a woman between 18 and 69 years old with a cervical HPV16 infection that either progressed to CIN3+ or cleared (not recorded which).

The sequenced CDR3 bases are TGTGCCAGCAGCCCCCGGGGAACCGGGGAG. Residues: CASSPRGTGE. The CDR3 in its entirety is CASSPRGTGELFF. The chain uses TRBV3-1 (or the pseudogene TRBV3-2) and TRBJ2-2, with TRBD2 as a possible D gene (5 bases). Coverage ceases 3 residues before the CDR3 finishes, and the germline J gene fills in the end. Trimming removed 4 bases at V and 5 bases at J, with 8 bases between. Germline CDR1 LGHDT, CDR2 YNNKEL (reference sequence). This CDR3 is 13 amino acids long.

About this clone itself: The read halts 3 residues ahead of the CDR3 end, with the missing end drawn from the germline J gene. The chain has TRBV10-3 and TRBJ2-2; 7 bases agree with TRBD1. Germline V lookup: CDR1 ENHRY, CDR2 SYGVKD. This CDR3 is built from 13 residues. The CDR3 bases that were read are TGTGCCATCAGTGGGACAGGTGCGCGGAAG. Protein product: CAISGTGARK. The whole CDR3 protein is CAISGTGARKLFF.

A word on this clone: The read ends 3 residues shy of where the CDR3 ends; the end is completed using the germline J gene. The rearrangement uses TRBV10-3 and TRBJ1-2; D remains ambiguous. Germline-derived CDR1 and CDR2 are ENHRY and SYGVKD. CDR3 length: 14 residues. Between the trimmed V and J ends, which lost 5 bases and 0 bases, there was a span of 10 bases. CDR3 sequence reads: CAISRTAANYGYTF. The part of the CDR3 DNA that was read is TGTGCCATCAGTAGGACTGCAGCTAACTATGGC.

Turning to this clone: The read gets to within 3 residues of the CDR3 end, and the germline J gene fills in the rest. V is TRBV7-9 and J is TRBJ1-6; 8 bases are shared with TRBD1. J lost 11 bases, V lost 4 bases, and 10 bases had no gene match. CDR1 and CDR2 from the germline V gene are SEHNR and FQNEAQ (reference sequence). This CDR3 spans 15 amino acids. The CDR3 DNA, read in part, is TGTGCCAGCAGCTCCGAACAGGGGGTAGTTCCACCC. Its protein product is CASSSEQGVVPP. The entire CDR3 protein reads CASSSEQGVVPPLHF.

To note about this clone: The read gets to within 3 residues of the CDR3 end, and the germline J gene fills in the rest. The chain employs TRBV10-2 and TRBJ2-1; 11 nucleotides match TRBD2. Germline CDR1 WSHSY, CDR2 SAAADI. The V segment lost 8 bases and the J segment 4 bases; nucleotides outside the gene matches: 4. CDR3 length: 14 amino acids. The CDR3 is CASVLAGGYNEQFF. CDR3 bases read: TGCGCCAGCGTGCTAGCGGGAGGATACAATGAG.

Comment on this clone: The read ends 3 residues before the CDR3 terminus; that terminus is restored from the germline J gene. Other DNA sequences in the sample encode the same CDR3. V gene TRBV7-2 combines with J gene TRBJ1-4, with 9 positions matching TRBD1. CDR1 is SGHTA and CDR2 is FQGNSA in the germline V gene. This CDR3 region has 15 residues. V lost 1 base, J lost 7 bases, and 4 bases stayed unmatched. The CDR3 bases that were read are TGTGCCAGCAGCTTAGGGACAGGGGAGGGTGAAAAA. Translation gives CASSLGTGEGEK. The full CDR3 reads CASSLGTGEGEKLFF.

With respect to this clone: The read gets to within 3 residues of the CDR3 end, and the germline J gene fills in the rest. The genes are TRBV5-6 and TRBJ2-3; D is unclear. The germline CDR1 and CDR2 sequences are SGHDT and YYEEEE. V dropped 0 bases and J dropped 4 bases, with 3 bases sitting between them. The CDR3 length is 12 residues. CDR3 loop: CASSLVADTQYF. Partial CDR3 DNA: TGTGCCAGCAGCTTGGTCGCAGATACG.

Remarks on this clone: The DNA ends 3 residues before the CDR3 does, and the rest of the CDR3 is filled in from the germline J gene. The V call is TRBV12-5, the J call TRBJ2-5, with 11 bases fitting TRBD2. CDR1 is LGHNT, CDR2 FRNRAP, per germline. J was trimmed by 1 base and V by 5 bases; bases with no gene match: 12. The CDR3 has 18 residues. The CDR3 here is CASGTHPGLADIQETQYF. The covered CDR3 bases are TGTGCTAGTGGTACCCATCCGGGACTAGCGGACATCCAAGAGACC.

On this clone itself: The CDR3 extends 3 residues past the end of the read, so its final part is completed from the germline J gene. V gene TRBV7-9 combines with J gene TRBJ2-7; no reliable D call. The CDR3 extends over 15 amino acids. CDR1 and CDR2 (germline): SEHNR, FQNEAQ (reference sequence). Trimming took off 5 bases at V and 2 bases at J, with 16 bases between the two ends. CDR3 DNA (partial): TGTGCCAGCAGCCCCCAGACCAGGCCACCCTACGAG. This codes for CASSPQTRPPYE. The complete CDR3 reads CASSPQTRPPYEQYF.

On this clone itself: The observed sequence ends 3 residues before the CDR3 terminus, with the missing tail filled in from the germline J gene. The chain carries TRBV2 and TRBJ1-2; possibly TRBD1 for D (6 bases). The CDR3 spans 14 residues. In germline, CDR1 is SNHLY, CDR2 FYNNEI. V gave up 4 bases and J gave up 6 bases, with 15 bases separating them. Here the CDR3 reads CASSVRGGEDGYTF. CDR3 DNA, as far as it was read: TGTGCCAGCAGTGTCCGGGGGGGCGAGGATGGC.

Regarding this clone: The CDR3 end lies 3 residues beyond the end of the read and is filled in from the germline J gene. The V gene is TRBV29-1, the J gene TRBJ2-7; a weak D match, TRBD1 (5 bases). Germline CDR1 SQVTM, CDR2 ANQGSEA. The V end was cut by 3 bases, the J end by 0 bases, with 9 bases between. The CDR3 consists of 13 residues. The sequenced part of the CDR3 DNA is TGCAGCGTTGACAGACAGAGCTCCTACGAG. Translation: CSVDRQSSYE. In full, the CDR3 reads CSVDRQSSYEQYF.

About this clone itself: The read terminates 3 residues before the CDR3 end, so the remaining end is supplied by the germline J gene. The chain is built from TRBV20-1 and TRBJ1-2, with 8 bases identical to TRBD1. CDR1 and CDR2 from the germline V gene are DFQATT and SNEGSKA (reference sequence). Losses at the gene ends were 6 bases for V and 4 bases for J; bases not matched to a gene: 22. The CDR3 is 18 residues long. The sequenced CDR3 bases are TGCAGTGCCGAGAAAATCTTTCAGGGGGCCAGGTCGACCTATGGC. This gives the protein CSAEKIFQGARSTYG. In full, the CDR3 is CSAEKIFQGARSTYGYTF.

Notes on this clone: The CDR3 is cut off 3 residues early in the read; its end comes from the germline J gene. The chain links TRBV28 to TRBJ2-5, with a tentative D call TRBD1 (5 bases). V lost 3 bases to trimming and J lost 1 base, with 9 bases between them. The CDR3 runs 14 residues. The germline V gene encodes CDR1 MDHEN and CDR2 SYDVKM. Incomplete CDR3 DNA: TGTGCCAGCAGTTTGTTAGGGGCCCAAGAGACC. Its translation: CASSLLGAQET. The CDR3 in full is CASSLLGAQETQYF. Looking up the rest from reference TRBV28 and TRBJ2-5 gives the full variable domain: DVKVTQSSRYLVKRTGEKVFLECVQDMDHENMFWYRQDPGLGLRLIYFSYDVKMKEKGDIPEGYSVSREKKERFSLILESASTNQTSMYLCASSLLGAQETQYFGPGTRLLVL.

Comment on this clone: The CDR3 extends 3 residues past the end of the read, so its final part is completed from the germline J gene. The gene calls are TRBV6-2 or TRBV6-3 and TRBJ1-2, with a tentative D call TRBD1 (5 bases). Germline CDR1 reads MNHEY; CDR2 reads SVGEGT. This CDR3 is 14 amino acids long. CDR3 loop: CASKRTNSNQPYTF. The covered CDR3 bases are TGTGCCAGCAAAAGGACAAATAGCAATCAGCCC.

Details on this clone: The CDR3 is cut off 3 residues early in the read; its end comes from the germline J gene. V is TRBV5-6 and J is TRBJ2-7, with D possibly matching TRBD1 (8 bases). Germline V lookup: CDR1 SGHDT, CDR2 YYEEEE. The length of the CDR3 is 14 residues. The V gene lost 5 bases and the J gene lost 5 bases, with 17 bases spanning the gap. The CDR3 sequence: CASSRWGGQDEQYF. The DNA read from the CDR3 is TGTGCCAGCAGTCGGTGGGGGGGACAGGACGAG. The whole variable domain, filled in from reference TRBV5-6 and TRBJ2-7, reads DAGVTQSPTHLIKTRGQQVTLRCSPKSGHDTVSWYQQALGQGPQFIFQYYEEEERQRGNFPDRFSGHQFPNYSSELNVNALLLGDSALYLCASSRWGGQDEQYFGPGTRLTVT.

Worth noting for this clone: Read sequence stops 3 residues before the CDR3 end, and the germline J gene provides the missing end. The chain uses TRBV4-1 and TRBJ2-5, with 7 bases fitting TRBD1. Germline assignment: CDR1 MGHRA and CDR2 YSYEKL. V shed 3 bases, J shed 0 bases, and the junction held 10 bases outside the gene matches. The CDR3 contains 17 residues. CDR3 loop: CASSQDRDSWYQETQYF. The sequenced part of the CDR3 DNA is TGCGCCAGCAGCCAGGACCGGGACAGTTGGTACCAAGAGACC.

A word on this clone: The read falls 3 residues short of the CDR3 end, and the missing part is taken from the germline J gene. The genes are TRBV19 and TRBJ2-2, with 7 bases aligning to TRBD1. The CDR3 runs to 16 residues. Germline assignment: CDR1 LNHDA and CDR2 SQIVND (reference sequence). CDR3 DNA, as far as it was read: TGTGCCAGTAGCCCACCCCCCCCGGGACAGAATTCACCG. Its protein product is CASSPPPPGQNSP. The full CDR3 is CASSPPPPGQNSPLFF.

Notes on this clone: The read terminates 3 residues ahead of where the CDR3 ends, so the germline J gene completes it. The gene calls are TRBV7-9 and TRBJ2-2, with TRBD2 as a possible D gene (6 bases). This CDR3 is 15 amino acids long. Germline assignment: CDR1 SEHNR and CDR2 FQNEAQ (reference sequence). CDR3 residues: CASTAAEGRGEKLFF. CDR3 DNA (partial): TGTGCCAGCACCGCGGCGGAGGGGCGAGGGGAAAAG. The variable domain in full, with the rest retrieved from reference TRBV7-9 and TRBJ2-2, is DTGVSQNPRHKITKRGQNVTFRCDPISEHNRLYWYRQTLGQGPEFLTYFQNEAQLEKSRLLSDRFSAERPKGSFSTLEIQRTEQGDSAMYLCASTAAEGRGEKLFFGEGSRLTVL.

A remark on this clone: The sequence runs out 3 residues before the end of the CDR3; the remainder is reconstructed from the germline J gene. The J gene is TRBJ2-5, the V gene TRBV18; 9 bases align to TRBD1. The CDR3 length is 14 residues. The ends lost 6 bases at V and 2 bases at J; junction bases unmatched: 4. Germline loops: CDR1 KGHSH, CDR2 LQKENI. The covered CDR3 bases are TGTGCCAGCTCTCCTGGACAGGGGCAAGAGACC. This sequence encodes CASSPGQGQET. The whole CDR3 sequence is CASSPGQGQETQYF.

Concerning this clone: The read terminates 3 residues ahead of where the CDR3 ends, so the germline J gene completes it. The chain is built from TRBV20-1 and TRBJ1-1; D unclear. The V gene lost 3 bases and the J gene lost 1 base, with 6 bases spanning the gap. CDR1 DFQATT and CDR2 SNEGSKA come from the germline V gene (reference sequence). The CDR3 has 12 residues. Partial CDR3 DNA: TGCAGTGCTAGCGAAGGGAACACTGAA. It codes for CSASEGNTE. The complete CDR3 protein is CSASEGNTEAFF.